This passage covers 11 T cell receptor beta chains from one sample sequenced in a study of T cells after yellow fever vaccination. TCRdb re-analysed the 5' RACE reads in MiXCR, keeping a single row per CDR3 protein. Here the sample spans hundreds of thousands of distinct CDR3 sequences, 12% being singletons. The sample consisted of CD4+ T cells sorted from PBMCs, taken 15 days after the yellow fever booster vaccination. Receptors were obtained from a man aged 18 to 35 who received the YFV17D yellow fever vaccine.

This chain links TRBV24-1 with TRBJ2-1, with D possibly being TRBD1 (5 bases). This CDR3 comprises 13 residues. The V end lost 9 bases, the J end lost 8 bases, and 16 bases lay between the germline ends. CDR1 and CDR2 (germline): KGHDR, SFDVKD. The CDR3 DNA reads TGTGCCACCTCCCCAGGGCGCGCCTATGAGCAGTTCTTC. Protein product: CATSPGRAYEQFF.

This clonotype occurred a few times. This chain joins TRBV18 and TRBJ2-5, with D unresolved. The CDR3 totals 14 residues. Germline-derived CDR1 and CDR2 are KGHSH and LQKENI. V gave up 2 bases and J gave up 2 bases, with 9 bases separating them. CDR3: CASSPGVQQETQYF. The CDR3 nucleotides read TGTGCCAGCTCACCAGGGGTTCAGCAAGAGACCCAGTACTTC. Full variable domain (outside the CDR3, taken from reference TRBV18 and TRBJ2-5): NAGVMQNPRHLVRRRGQEARLRCSPMKGHSHVYWYRQLPEEGLKFMVYLQKENIIDESGMPKERFSAEFPKEGPSILRIQQVVRGDSAAYFCASSPGVQQETQYFGPGTRLLVL.

The V and J genes are TRBV12-3 or TRBV12-4 and TRBJ1-2; a possible D gene is TRBD1 (6 bases). The length of the CDR3 is 15 residues. Trimming removed 5 bases from V and 8 bases from J, with 21 bases in between. The chain's CDR3 is CASSPPFTGKWGYTF. CDR3 nucleotides: TGTGCCAGCAGTCCGCCCTTCACAGGGAAGTGGGGCTACACCTTC.

This clonotype turned up a few times. This rearrangement joins TRBV5-8 to TRBJ1-5; D may be TRBD1 (5 bases). Between the trimmed V and J ends, which lost 1 base and 4 bases, there was a span of 21 bases. CDR3 length: 18 amino acids. Germline CDR1 and CDR2: SGHTS and YDEGEE. As DNA, the CDR3 is TGTGCCAGCAGCTTGAAGGTGCCGGGACGGGAATTAAATCAGCCCCAGCATTTT. Translated, it gives CASSLKVPGRELNQPQHF.

This clonotype was counted ten times or more. This chain connects TRBV7-2 to TRBJ1-4, with a weak D call TRBD1 (6 bases). The ends were cut back, 2 bases at V and 0 bases at J, with 7 bases in the middle. Germline values: CDR1 SGHTA, CDR2 FQGNSA. CDR3 length: 15 residues. The CDR3 DNA reads TGTGCCAGCAGCTTAACAGGGTCAACTAATGAAAAACTGTTTTTT. Its translation: CASSLTGSTNEKLFF.

This clonotype appeared a few times. J is TRBJ2-5 and V is TRBV7-8; D unclear. V was shortened by 4 bases and J by 4 bases, with 13 bases between the two germline ends. This CDR3 region has 14 residues. Germline V gene sequence: CDR1 SGHVS, CDR2 FQNEAQ. The CDR3 loop reads CASSSSIRGETQYF. The CDR3 coding sequence is TGTGCCAGCAGCTCCTCTATCAGAGGAGAGACCCAGTACTTC.

Note on this clonotype: A much larger clone differs from this one at a single base, so this may be a read error. The chain joins TRBV7-2 to TRBJ2-2; 8 nucleotides line up with TRBD2. Germline CDR1 is SGHTA and CDR2 is FQGNSA. V trimming: 6 bases; J trimming: 3 bases; junction bases outside the gene matches: 3. The CDR3 contains 14 residues. The CDR3 reads CASRFSGDTGELFF. CDR3 sequence (DNA): TGTGCCAGCAGGTTTAGCGGGGACACCGGGGAGCTGTTTTTT.

The chain is built from TRBV20-1 and TRBJ1-5, with D unclear. Germline V lookup: CDR1 DFQATT, CDR2 SNEGSKA (reference sequence). V dropped 4 bases and J dropped 2 bases, with 9 bases sitting between them. This CDR3 has 13 residues. In DNA form, the CDR3 reads TGCAGTGCTAACTCGGCCGGCAATCAGCCCCAGCATTTT. This gives the protein CSANSAGNQPQHF.

The rearrangement joins TRBV3-1 to TRBJ2-5; 7 bases line up with TRBD1. The CDR3 runs 14 residues. Germline V gene sequence: CDR1 LGHDT, CDR2 YNNKEL (reference sequence). The V segment lost 5 bases and the J segment 4 bases; nucleotides outside the gene matches: 7. The CDR3: CASSFRTGGETQYF. The CDR3 DNA sequence: TGTGCCAGCAGCTTCCGGACAGGAGGAGAGACCCAGTACTTC.

The chain couples TRBV9 to TRBJ2-7; D might be TRBD1 (5 bases). In germline, CDR1 is SGDLS, CDR2 YYNGEE. V was trimmed by 3 bases and J by 2 bases, leaving 18 bases between them. The CDR3 is 16 residues long. CDR3: CASSDWGSSRTYEQYF. The CDR3, as DNA: TGTGCCAGCAGCGATTGGGGCAGTTCAAGGACCTACGAGCAGTACTTC.

This chain uses TRBV20-1 with TRBJ2-5; D unclear. This CDR3 has 11 amino acids. Germline V CDR1 and CDR2: DFQATT, SNEGSKA (reference sequence). V was trimmed by 7 bases and J by 4 bases, leaving 10 bases between them. DNA for the CDR3: TGCAGTGGCCAGCGTGGAGAGACCCAGTACTTC. It translates to CSGQRGETQYF.